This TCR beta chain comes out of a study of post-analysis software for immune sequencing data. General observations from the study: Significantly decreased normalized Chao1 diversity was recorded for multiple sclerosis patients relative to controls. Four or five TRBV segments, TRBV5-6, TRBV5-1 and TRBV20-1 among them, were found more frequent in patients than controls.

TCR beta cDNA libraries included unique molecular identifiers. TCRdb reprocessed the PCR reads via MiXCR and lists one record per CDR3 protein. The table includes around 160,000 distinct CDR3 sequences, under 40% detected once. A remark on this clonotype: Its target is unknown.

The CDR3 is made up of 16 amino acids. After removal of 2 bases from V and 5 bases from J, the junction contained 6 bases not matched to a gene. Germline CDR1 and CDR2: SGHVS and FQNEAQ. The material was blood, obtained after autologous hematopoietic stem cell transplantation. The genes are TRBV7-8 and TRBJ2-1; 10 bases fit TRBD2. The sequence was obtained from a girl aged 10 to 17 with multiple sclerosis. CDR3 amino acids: CASSLPSGRGNNEQFF. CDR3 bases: TGTGCCAGCAGCTTACCTAGCGGGAGAGGGAACAATGAGCAGTTCTTC.